The next 19 T cell receptor beta chains were all read from a single sample in a study of human T cells and chemical hapten exposure. TCRdb re-derived calls from the RACE reads in MiXCR, one entry per CDR3 protein. The sample lists about 380,000 distinct CDR3 sequences, more than 4.5% occurring once. Specified time point: patch test 1, 2 weeks after DPC sensitization. The sample's treatment: therapeutic diphenylcyclopropenone sensitization with weekly scalp DPC. Source: whole blood, taken in connection with sensitization to the hapten diphenylcyclopropenone (DPC). These receptors were taken from a woman in her forties or fifties with alopecia areata. Some clones in this sample may be carry-over from other donors' samples.

This clonotype has at least ten counts. The rearrangement joins TRBV7-2 to TRBJ1-4; 7 nucleotides match TRBD1. This CDR3 is built from 15 residues. J lost 5 bases, V lost 4 bases, and 7 bases had no gene match. Germline CDR1 reads SGHTA; CDR2 reads FQGNSA. CDR3 sequence: CASSSRGQPNEKLFF. Here the CDR3 DNA reads TGTGCCAGCAGCTCTAGGGGACAGCCCAATGAAAAACTGTTTTTT.

This clonotype turned up a few times. The V gene is TRBV28, the J gene TRBJ2-7; TRBD2 aligns across 7 bases. The junction had 8 bases not matched to a gene; V was cut back by 10 bases and J by 2 bases. This CDR3 region has 13 residues. Germline-derived CDR1 and CDR2 are MDHEN and SYDVKM. The CDR3 nucleotides are TGTGCCACTACCGGGACTACCCCCTACGAGCAGTACTTC. Translated, it gives CATTGTTPYEQYF.

A few counts support this clonotype. This rearrangement joins TRBV6-5 to TRBJ2-3; tentative D call: TRBD1 (6 bases). CDR3 size: 14 residues. CDR1 and CDR2 from the germline V gene are MNHEY and SVGAGI. Trimming cost V 6 bases and J 1 base, with 11 bases left between them. In nucleotides, the CDR3 is TGTGCCAGCAGACAGGGATTGGGCACAGATACGCAGTATTTT. It codes for CASRQGLGTDTQYF.

The table lists this clonotype with a few counts. The CDR3 loop is CASSSRTGLYNSPLHF. CDR3 DNA: TGTGCCAGCAGCTCGAGGACAGGTCTTTATAATTCACCCCTCCACTTT. The chain has TRBV7-2 and TRBJ1-6; 7 nucleotides line up with TRBD1. Looked up from germline, CDR1 is SGHTA and CDR2 is FQGNSA. V trimming: 4 bases; J trimming: 4 bases; junction bases outside the gene matches: 7. The CDR3 loop spans 16 amino acids.

CDR3 sequence reads: CASSPLLRGFEAFF. In nucleotides, the CDR3 is TGTGCCAGCAGCCCCCTCCTGCGAGGGTTTGAAGCTTTCTTT. The chain couples TRBV7-9 to TRBJ1-1; unclear D gene. The CDR3 has 14 amino acids. V was shortened by 5 bases and J by 7 bases, with 17 bases between the two germline ends. Germline loops: CDR1 SEHNR, CDR2 FQNEAQ (reference sequence).

This clonotype was seen repeatedly, ten times or more. The chain uses TRBV18 and TRBJ1-5; no reliable D call. V was trimmed by 3 bases and J by 1 base, leaving 10 bases between them. The CDR3 runs to 15 residues. Per the germline V gene, CDR1 is KGHSH and CDR2 is LQKENI. CDR3 DNA: TGTGCCAGCTCACCCGTCGGTCCGAGCAATCAGCCCCAGCATTTT. This sequence encodes CASSPVGPSNQPQHF.

This clonotype was counted at least ten times. J is TRBJ2-7 and V is TRBV20-1, with D perhaps TRBD2 (5 bases). The CDR3 is 14 residues long. V was pared by 5 bases and J by 3 bases, with 17 bases between. The germline V gene has CDR1 DFQATT and CDR2 SNEGSKA (reference sequence). The CDR3 here is CSASRGLDFYEQYF. The CDR3 nucleotides read TGCAGTGCTTCCCGAGGGCTCGATTTCTACGAGCAGTACTTC.

The chain carries TRBV20-1 and TRBJ1-2; 8 nucleotides agree with TRBD1. The CDR3 loop spans 16 amino acids. Losses at the gene ends were 6 bases for V and 4 bases for J; bases not matched to a gene: 16. Per the germline V gene, CDR1 is DFQATT and CDR2 is SNEGSKA (reference sequence). The CDR3 DNA follows: TGCAGTGCCCCCCTGGACAGGGTGTCGTCCGCCTATGGCTACACCTTC. Translated: CSAPLDRVSSAYGYTF.

This clonotype has a count of ten or more. This chain uses TRBV28 with TRBJ2-6, with D unclear. The V and J ends lost 2 bases and 2 bases respectively, with 1 base between them. The CDR3 contains 13 residues. The germline V gene encodes CDR1 MDHEN and CDR2 SYDVKM. The CDR3 loop is CASSLTGANVLTF. CDR3 DNA: TGTGCCAGCAGTTTAACTGGGGCCAACGTCCTGACTTTC. Variable domain in full (rest from reference TRBV28 and TRBJ2-6): DVKVTQSSRYLVKRTGEKVFLECVQDMDHENMFWYRQDPGLGLRLIYFSYDVKMKEKGDIPEGYSVSREKKERFSLILESASTNQTSMYLCASSLTGANVLTFGAGSRLTVL.

The chain carries TRBV7-9 and TRBJ2-1, with 10 bases lining up with TRBD2. CDR1 is SEHNR and CDR2 is FQNEAQ in the germline V gene (reference sequence). The CDR3 runs 16 residues. J lost 9 bases, V lost 1 base, and 9 bases had no gene match. This chain's CDR3 is CASSLVSSGRNGEQFF. The CDR3 DNA reads as TGTGCCAGCAGCTTAGTCTCTAGCGGGAGAAACGGTGAGCAGTTCTTC.

This clonotype was detected ten times or more. The rearrangement uses TRBV9 and TRBJ2-3; 8 positions match TRBD1. This CDR3 comprises 15 residues. The germline V gene encodes CDR1 SGDLS and CDR2 YYNGEE. With 2 bases clipped from V and 2 bases from J, the junction kept 4 bases outside the gene matches. The CDR3 coding sequence is TGTGCCAGCAGCGTGCGGGACAGGCACACAGATACGCAGTATTTT. Its protein is CASSVRDRHTDTQYF.

The chain carries TRBV20-1 and TRBJ1-1; D is unclear. From germline, CDR1 is DFQATT and CDR2 SNEGSKA (reference sequence). The CDR3 consists of 14 residues. Trimming pared 6 bases from V and 5 bases from J, leaving 19 bases between. As DNA, the CDR3 is TGCAGTGCCGATGTGGAGGGCGGGAGAACTGAAGCTTTCTTT. Amino acids: CSADVEGGRTEAFF.

V and J are TRBV20-1 and TRBJ1-5; weak D call: TRBD1 (5 bases). Germline V gene sequence: CDR1 DFQATT, CDR2 SNEGSKA (reference sequence). V was cut by 3 bases and J by 2 bases, with 11 bases left in between. The CDR3 runs to 14 residues. CDR3 region: CSASFPGGNQPQHF. The CDR3 nucleotides are TGCAGTGCTAGTTTCCCGGGGGGCAATCAGCCCCAGCATTTT.

V is TRBV20-1 and J is TRBJ1-1; 7 positions match TRBD1. V shed 3 bases, J shed 3 bases, and the junction held 4 bases outside the gene matches. CDR3 size: 13 residues. Germline values: CDR1 DFQATT, CDR2 SNEGSKA (reference sequence). The CDR3 DNA reads TGCAGTGCTAGGGGGACAGTGTACACTGAAGCTTTCTTT. This gives the protein CSARGTVYTEAFF.

The chain has TRBV20-1 and TRBJ2-3; 11 nucleotides line up with TRBD1. The CDR3 runs 15 residues. Germline trimming cut 5 bases from V and 5 bases from J; bases unmatched to any gene: 9. In germline, CDR1 is DFQATT, CDR2 SNEGSKA (reference sequence). The CDR3: CSASSGTGGRDTQYF. Here the CDR3 DNA reads TGCAGTGCTTCCTCCGGGACAGGGGGGCGAGATACGCAGTATTTT.

Ten or more counts support this clonotype. The chain joins TRBV10-3 to TRBJ2-7; 8 positions agree with TRBD1. The germline CDR1 and CDR2 sequences are ENHRY and SYGVKD. J was trimmed by 5 bases and V by 8 bases; bases with no gene match: 14. The CDR3 runs to 15 residues. CDR3 protein: CAIRSQSGTGHEQYF. For the CDR3, the DNA is TGTGCCATCCGGAGCCAATCCGGGACAGGCCACGAGCAGTACTTC.

This clonotype was seen many times. V usage is TRBV10-3 and J usage is TRBJ1-5, with TRBD1 matching over 8 bases. Germline lookup yields CDR1 ENHRY and CDR2 SYGVKD. V lost 10 bases to trimming and J lost 7 bases; unmatched junction nucleotides: 9. This CDR3 has 13 amino acids. As DNA, the CDR3 is TGTGCCAACGGACAGGGCGTAGGGCAGCCCCAGCATTTT. It specifies CANGQGVGQPQHF.

The chain couples TRBV2 to TRBJ2-1; D possibly matches TRBD1 or TRBD2 (6 bases each). With 6 bases removed from V and 4 bases from J, the gap between germline ends came to 13 bases. The CDR3 has 14 amino acids. CDR1 is SNHLY, CDR2 FYNNEI, per germline. The CDR3 DNA reads as TGTGCCAGCAGGAAGGGGGGTGGATACAATGAGCAGTTCTTC. Translation gives CASRKGGGYNEQFF.

This clonotype turned up a few times. This sequence joins TRBV2 and TRBJ2-2; 9 bases line up with TRBD1. This CDR3 has 15 residues. The germline gives CDR1 SNHLY, CDR2 FYNNEI. With V trimmed by 10 bases and J by 0 bases, 6 bases remained unmatched. CDR3 nucleotides: TGTGCCACCCTAGGACAGGGGACGAACACCGGGGAGCTGTTTTTT. Translating gives CATLGQGTNTGELFF.